This TCR beta chain was identified during a study of cytomegalovirus exposure and HLA in healthy donors. Regarding the study as a whole: There were a few CMV-associated chains whose specificity for CMV antigens was confirmed in vitro. Presence/absence results assume similar sequencing depth per donor, which may not hold.

Notes on this clone: Its antigen remains unknown.

Both 60 Vbeta primers and 13 Jbeta primers went into the PCR. The protocol was immunoSEQ multiplex PCR, while the TCRdb copy is restricted to in-frame clones and leaves out a portion. The data hold about 63,000 clones, with roughly 73% observed a single time. This sequence was found in a woman aged 40 to 49 in good health and CMV-seropositive. The sequenced material came from PBMCs.

CDR3 DNA sequence: TGTGCCAGCAGCCAAGATCTGGGCGGGGGATGGTTCTTC. It translates to CASSQDLGGGWFF. The chain couples TRBV14 to TRBJ2-1; 7 nucleotides align to TRBD2. The CDR3 extends over 13 amino acids. Trimming removed 0 bases from V and 15 bases from J; junction bases left unmatched: 8. From germline, CDR1 is SGHDN and CDR2 FVKESK. The variable domain in full, with the rest retrieved from reference TRBV14 and TRBJ2-1, is EAGVTQFPSHSVIEKGQTVTLRCDPISGHDNLYWYRRVMGKEIKFLLHFVKESKQDESGMPNNRFLAERTGGTYSTLKVQPAELEDSGVYFCASSQDLGGGWFFGPGTRLTVL.